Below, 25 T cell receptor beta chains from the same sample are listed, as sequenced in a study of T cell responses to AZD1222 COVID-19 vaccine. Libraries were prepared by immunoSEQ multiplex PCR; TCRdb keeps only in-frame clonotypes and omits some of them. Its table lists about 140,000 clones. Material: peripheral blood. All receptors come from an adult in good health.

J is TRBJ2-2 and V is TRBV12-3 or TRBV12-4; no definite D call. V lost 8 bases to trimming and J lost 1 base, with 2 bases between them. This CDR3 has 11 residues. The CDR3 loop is CASENTGELFF. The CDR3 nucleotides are TGTGCCAGCGAGAACACCGGGGAGCTGTTTTTT.

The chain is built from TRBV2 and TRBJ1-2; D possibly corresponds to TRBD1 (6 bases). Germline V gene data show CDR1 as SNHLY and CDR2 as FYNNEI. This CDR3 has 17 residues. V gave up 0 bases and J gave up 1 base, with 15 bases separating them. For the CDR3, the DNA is TGTGCCAGCAGTGAAGCGCTCCCGGGGACAAATAACTATGGCTACACCTTC. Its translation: CASSEALPGTNNYGYTF. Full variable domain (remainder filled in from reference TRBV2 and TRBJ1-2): EPEVTQTPSHQVTQMGQEVILRCVPISNHLYFYWYRQILGQKVEFLVSFYNNEISEKSEIFDDQFSVERPDGSNFTLKIRSTKLEDSAMYFCASSEALPGTNNYGYTFGSGTRLTVV.

The CDR3 sequence: CASLQGQHNQPQHF. Here the CDR3 DNA reads TGTGCCAGCCTTCAGGGACAGCACAATCAGCCCCAGCATTTT. J is TRBJ1-5 and V is TRBV28; TRBD1 matches at 7 bases. The CDR3 totals 14 residues. The trim removed 8 bases at V and 3 bases at J, leaving 7 bases unmatched. Germline values: CDR1 MDHEN, CDR2 SYDVKM.

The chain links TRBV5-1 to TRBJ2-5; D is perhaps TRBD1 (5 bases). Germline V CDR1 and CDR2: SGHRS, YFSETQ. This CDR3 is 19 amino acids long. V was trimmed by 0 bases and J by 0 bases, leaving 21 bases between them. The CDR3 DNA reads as TGCGCCAGCAGCTTGGAAACTACAGGCGCAGTGGGGTACCAAGAGACCCAGTACTTC. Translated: CASSLETTGAVGYQETQYF.

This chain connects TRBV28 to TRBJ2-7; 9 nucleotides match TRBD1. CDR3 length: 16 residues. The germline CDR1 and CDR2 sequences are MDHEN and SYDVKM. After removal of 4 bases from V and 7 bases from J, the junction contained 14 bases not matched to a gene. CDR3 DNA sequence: TGTGCCAGCAGTTCTCCATCGACAGGGGGGGGATTTGAGCAGTACTTC. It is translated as CASSSPSTGGGFEQYF. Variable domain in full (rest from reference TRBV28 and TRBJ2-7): DVKVTQSSRYLVKRTGEKVFLECVQDMDHENMFWYRQDPGLGLRLIYFSYDVKMKEKGDIPEGYSVSREKKERFSLILESASTNQTSMYLCASSSPSTGGGFEQYFGPGTRLTVT.

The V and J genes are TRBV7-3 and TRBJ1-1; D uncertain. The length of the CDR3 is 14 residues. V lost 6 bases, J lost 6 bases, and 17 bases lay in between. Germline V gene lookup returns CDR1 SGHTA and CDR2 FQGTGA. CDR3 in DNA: TGTGCCAGCAGGAGCAGTCCGGGCAGCTCTGAAGCTTTCTTT. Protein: CASRSSPGSSEAFF.

This CDR3 reads CASSFVYGYTF. The CDR3 DNA sequence: TGTGCCAGCAGTTTTGTCTATGGCTACACCTTC. This chain connects TRBV28 to TRBJ1-2; unclear D gene. This CDR3 is built from 11 residues. Trimming pared 3 bases from V and 4 bases from J, leaving 3 bases between. Germline CDR1 is MDHEN and CDR2 is SYDVKM.

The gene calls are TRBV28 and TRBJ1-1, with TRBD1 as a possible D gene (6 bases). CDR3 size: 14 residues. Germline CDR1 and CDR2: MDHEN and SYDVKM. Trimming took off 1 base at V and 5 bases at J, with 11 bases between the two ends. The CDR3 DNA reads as TGTGCCAGCAGTTTATACAGGGCGGGAACTGAAGCTTTCTTT. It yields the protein CASSLYRAGTEAFF.

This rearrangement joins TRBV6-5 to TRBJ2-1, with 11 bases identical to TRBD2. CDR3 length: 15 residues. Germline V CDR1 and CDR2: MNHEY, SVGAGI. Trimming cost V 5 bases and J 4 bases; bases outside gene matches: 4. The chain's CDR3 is CASSTLAGGYNEQFF. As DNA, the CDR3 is TGTGCCAGCAGTACCCTAGCGGGGGGTTACAATGAGCAGTTCTTC.

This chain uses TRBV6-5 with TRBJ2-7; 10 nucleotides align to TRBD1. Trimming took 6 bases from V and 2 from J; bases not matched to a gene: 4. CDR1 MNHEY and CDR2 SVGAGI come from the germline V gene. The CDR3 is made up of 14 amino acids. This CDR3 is CASRGTGATYEQYF. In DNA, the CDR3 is TGTGCCAGCAGGGGGACAGGGGCCACCTACGAGCAGTACTTC.

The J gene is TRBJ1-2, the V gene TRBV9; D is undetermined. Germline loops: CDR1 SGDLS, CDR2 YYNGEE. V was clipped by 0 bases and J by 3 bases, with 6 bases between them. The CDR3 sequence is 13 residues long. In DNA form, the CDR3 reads TGTGCCAGCAGCGTAGACGTTGACTATGGCTACACCTTC. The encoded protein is CASSVDVDYGYTF.

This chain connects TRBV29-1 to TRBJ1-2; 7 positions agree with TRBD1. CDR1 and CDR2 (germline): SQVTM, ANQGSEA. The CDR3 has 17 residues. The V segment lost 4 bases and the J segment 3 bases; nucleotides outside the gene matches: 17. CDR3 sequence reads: CSVVSYAVSGTDYGYTF. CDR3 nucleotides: TGCAGCGTTGTGTCCTACGCGGTCTCCGGGACAGACTATGGCTACACCTTC.

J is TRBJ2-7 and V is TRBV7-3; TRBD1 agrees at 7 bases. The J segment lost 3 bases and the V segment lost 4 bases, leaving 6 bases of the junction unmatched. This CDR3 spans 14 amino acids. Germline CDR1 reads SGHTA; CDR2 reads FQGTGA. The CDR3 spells CASSSPGGVYEQYF. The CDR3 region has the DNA TGTGCCAGCAGCTCCCCAGGGGGAGTCTACGAGCAGTACTTC.

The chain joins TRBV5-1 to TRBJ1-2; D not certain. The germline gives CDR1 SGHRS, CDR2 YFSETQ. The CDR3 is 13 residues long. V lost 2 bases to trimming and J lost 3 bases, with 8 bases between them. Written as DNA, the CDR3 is TGCGCCAGCAGCTTCGTTGTGGACTATGGCTACACCTTC. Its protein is CASSFVVDYGYTF.

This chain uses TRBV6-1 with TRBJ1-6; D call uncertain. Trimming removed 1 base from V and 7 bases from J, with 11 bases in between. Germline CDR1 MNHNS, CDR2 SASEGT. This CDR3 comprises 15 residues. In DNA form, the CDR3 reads TGTGCCAGCAGTGAAGTGGTCATAGAGAATTCACCCCTCCACTTT. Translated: CASSEVVIENSPLHF.

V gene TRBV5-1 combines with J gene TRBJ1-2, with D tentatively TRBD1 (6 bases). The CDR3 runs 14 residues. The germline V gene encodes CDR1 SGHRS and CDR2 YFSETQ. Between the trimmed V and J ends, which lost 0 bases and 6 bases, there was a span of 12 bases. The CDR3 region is CASSLATGSDGYTF. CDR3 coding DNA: TGCGCCAGCAGCTTGGCCACAGGGAGTGATGGCTACACCTTC.

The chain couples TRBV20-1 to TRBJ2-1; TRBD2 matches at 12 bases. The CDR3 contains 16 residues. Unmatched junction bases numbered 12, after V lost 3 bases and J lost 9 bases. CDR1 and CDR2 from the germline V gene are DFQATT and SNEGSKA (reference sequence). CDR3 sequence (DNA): TGCAGTGCTAGTGCGAGACTAGCGGGGGCTAAAGGTGAGCAGTTCTTC. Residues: CSASARLAGAKGEQFF.

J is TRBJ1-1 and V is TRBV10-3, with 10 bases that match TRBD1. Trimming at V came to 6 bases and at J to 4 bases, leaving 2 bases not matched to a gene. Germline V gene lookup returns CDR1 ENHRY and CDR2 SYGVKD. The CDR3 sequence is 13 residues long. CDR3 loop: CAISGTGATEAFF. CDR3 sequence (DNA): TGTGCCATCAGCGGGACAGGGGCCACTGAAGCTTTCTTT.

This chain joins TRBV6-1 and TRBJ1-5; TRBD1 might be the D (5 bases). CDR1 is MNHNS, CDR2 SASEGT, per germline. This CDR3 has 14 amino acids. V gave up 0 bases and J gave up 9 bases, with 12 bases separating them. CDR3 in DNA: TGTGCCAGCAGTGAAGCGCGGGGGGGAACGCCCCAGCATTTT. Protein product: CASSEARGGTPQHF.

The CDR3 sequence is CASSLGLVDRANYGYTF. In DNA, the CDR3 is TGTGCCAGCAGCTTAGGTTTAGTGGACAGGGCGAACTATGGCTACACCTTC. This chain connects TRBV7-9 to TRBJ1-2; the match to TRBD1 covers 8 bases. V was clipped by 1 base and J by 2 bases; unmatched bases: 9. The CDR3 has 17 amino acids. CDR1 and CDR2 (germline): SEHNR, FQNEAQ (reference sequence).

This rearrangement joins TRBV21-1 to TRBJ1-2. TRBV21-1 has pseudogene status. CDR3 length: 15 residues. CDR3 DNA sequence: TGTGCCAGCAGCAAATTCGGGCGGGTAGCGGGGGGCTACACCTTC. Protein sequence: CASSKFGRVAGGYTF.

The CDR3 protein is CASSKTGLNFANSNQPQHF. The CDR3 nucleotides are TGTGCCAGTAGTAAGACAGGCCTAAATTTCGCAAATAGCAATCAGCCCCAGCATTTT. The chain combines TRBV19 with TRBJ1-5, with D possibly being TRBD1 (6 bases). Germline CDR1 and CDR2: LNHDA and SQIVND (reference sequence). This CDR3 is 19 amino acids long. The germline V and J ends were trimmed by 4 bases and 0 bases, with 22 bases remaining between them.

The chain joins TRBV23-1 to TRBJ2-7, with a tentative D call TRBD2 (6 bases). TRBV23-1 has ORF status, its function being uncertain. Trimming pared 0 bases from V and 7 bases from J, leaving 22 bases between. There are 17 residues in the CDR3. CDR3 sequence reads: CASSQSGERRGREEQYF. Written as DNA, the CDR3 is TGCGCCAGCAGTCAATCGGGCGAGAGAAGGGGACGGGAGGAGCAGTACTTC.

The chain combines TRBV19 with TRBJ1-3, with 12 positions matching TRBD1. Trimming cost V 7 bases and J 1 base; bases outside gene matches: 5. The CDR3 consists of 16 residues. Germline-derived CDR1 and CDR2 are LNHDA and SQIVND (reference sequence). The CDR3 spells CASMGTGGISGNTIYF. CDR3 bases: TGTGCCAGTATGGGGACAGGGGGCATATCTGGAAACACCATATATTTT.

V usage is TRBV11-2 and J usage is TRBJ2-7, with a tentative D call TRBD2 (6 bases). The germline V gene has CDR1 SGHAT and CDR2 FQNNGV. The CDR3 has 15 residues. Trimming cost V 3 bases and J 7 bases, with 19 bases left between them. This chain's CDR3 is CASSLYGGYGGEQYF. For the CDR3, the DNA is TGTGCCAGCAGCTTGTATGGAGGGTATGGGGGAGAGCAGTACTTC.